The 14 T cell receptor beta chains below were found in one sample sequenced in a study of blood T cell repertoires in COVID-19. Clones were sequenced by immunoSEQ multiplex PCR, and TCRdb holds only the in-frame ones, with some missing. The sample has around 270,000 clones, around 89% seen once. Input material: peripheral blood. These receptors all come from a man aged 30-40 years with acute or convalescent COVID-19.

The chain combines TRBV4-2 with TRBJ2-1, with D possibly TRBD2 on 6 matching bases. Germline loops: CDR1 LGHNA, CDR2 YNFKEQ. The CDR3 is 17 amino acids. The V and J ends lost 1 base and 12 bases respectively, with 25 bases between them. The CDR3, as DNA: TGTGCCAGCAGCCAAGGGTTTCAAGCGGGTGCCCCGTTAGTGCAGTTCTTC. Its translation: CASSQGFQAGAPLVQFF.

The CDR3 spells CASSSNTGATNVLTF. The CDR3 DNA reads TGTGCCAGCAGTAGCAATACAGGGGCAACCAACGTCCTGACTTTC. The V gene is TRBV7-9, the J gene TRBJ2-6; 7 positions agree with TRBD1. After removal of 6 bases from V and 8 bases from J, the junction contained 10 bases not matched to a gene. CDR1 SEHNR and CDR2 FQNEAQ come from the germline V gene (reference sequence). There are 15 residues in the CDR3.

The genes are TRBV9 and TRBJ2-7; D not certain. Trimming shortened V by 4 bases and J by 3 bases, and 11 bases separated the two germline ends. Germline CDR1 reads SGDLS; CDR2 reads YYNGEE. The CDR3 has 13 residues. The CDR3 region is CASSPPNSYEQYF. For the CDR3, the DNA is TGTGCCAGCAGCCCCCCGAATAGCTACGAGCAGTACTTC.

CDR3 loop: CATSGTGREKLFF. The CDR3 DNA reads as TGTGCCACCTCCGGGACAGGGCGTGAAAAACTGTTTTTT. V and J are TRBV6-5 and TRBJ1-4; 9 nucleotides line up with TRBD1. The CDR3 is made up of 13 amino acids. V lost 10 bases, J lost 7 bases, and 7 bases stayed unmatched. Germline values: CDR1 MNHEY, CDR2 SVGAGI.

This clone showed up just once. This sequence joins TRBV19 and TRBJ1-1; 7 bases match TRBD1. The CDR3 consists of 16 residues. V lost 3 bases to trimming and J lost 5 bases; unmatched junction nucleotides: 12. From germline, CDR1 is LNHDA and CDR2 SQIVND (reference sequence). The CDR3 region has the DNA TGTGCCAGTAGTATTACGAGACAGGGAGGATGGACTGAAGCTTTCTTT. Protein: CASSITRQGGWTEAFF.

CDR3 region: CASSPPGLAYNEQFF. The CDR3, as DNA: TGTGCCAGCAGCCCGCCGGGACTAGCCTACAATGAGCAGTTCTTC. V gene TRBV5-5 combines with J gene TRBJ2-1; TRBD2 matches at 8 bases. This CDR3 has 15 residues. Per germline, CDR1 SGHKS and CDR2 YYEKEE (reference sequence). J was trimmed by 2 bases and V by 4 bases; bases with no gene match: 5.

The chain uses TRBV25-1 and TRBJ1-1; D not resolved. V gave up 4 bases and J gave up 9 bases, with 15 bases separating them. The V gene's germline CDR1 is MGHDK and CDR2 SYGVNS. The CDR3 totals 13 residues. The CDR3 region has the DNA TGTGCCAGCAGTGGGATGGGCCCCGCCAAAGCTTTCTTT. Translating it yields CASSGMGPAKAFF.

This chain links TRBV5-1 with TRBJ1-4; D is unclear. Trimming removed 4 bases from V and 0 bases from J, with 7 bases in between. This CDR3 is 14 amino acids long. CDR1 is SGHRS and CDR2 is YFSETQ in the germline V gene. This chain's CDR3 is CASSRGATNEKLFF. The DNA of the CDR3 is TGCGCCAGCAGCCGAGGTGCAACTAATGAAAAACTGTTTTTT.

This rearrangement joins TRBV5-1 to TRBJ2-1, with TRBD1 matching 8 bases. Germline CDR1 reads SGHRS; CDR2 reads YFSETQ. The V gene end was trimmed by 4 bases and the J gene end by 5 bases; junction bases not matched to a gene: 14. CDR3 length equals 17 residues. The CDR3 sequence is CASSRDPGGLLHNEQFF. CDR3 sequence (DNA): TGCGCCAGCAGCAGAGACCCAGGGGGCTTACTCCACAATGAGCAGTTCTTC.

The V and J genes are TRBV28 and TRBJ2-7, with a possible D match to TRBD1 (5 bases). Germline CDR1 reads MDHEN; CDR2 reads SYDVKM. There are 15 residues in the CDR3. The ends were cut back, 7 bases at V and 5 bases at J, with 21 bases in the middle. The CDR3 sequence is CASTNRASQANEQYF. The CDR3 region has the DNA TGTGCCAGCACCAACCGGGCCTCACAGGCCAACGAGCAGTACTTC.

The CDR3 sequence is CSVDRRATQGPEQFF. The CDR3 DNA sequence: TGCAGCGTTGATCGGCGGGCTACACAAGGGCCTGAGCAGTTCTTC. The chain uses TRBV29-1 and TRBJ2-1; possibly TRBD2 for D (5 bases). CDR3 length equals 15 residues. Trimming removed 3 bases from V and 9 bases from J, with 21 bases in between. CDR1 is SQVTM, CDR2 ANQGSEA, per germline.

The V and J genes are TRBV6-5 and TRBJ1-6, with D tentatively TRBD1 (5 bases). V dropped 7 bases and J dropped 9 bases, with 19 bases sitting between them. CDR1 MNHEY and CDR2 SVGAGI come from the germline V gene. This CDR3 has 15 residues. CDR3 sequence: CASITGHLQGSPLHF. The CDR3 nucleotides are TGTGCCAGCATCACCGGGCACCTCCAGGGTTCACCCCTCCACTTT.

This chain links TRBV19 with TRBJ1-5; D not certain. The CDR3 length is 15 residues. V was shortened by 0 bases and J by 3 bases, with 9 bases between the two germline ends. In germline, CDR1 is LNHDA, CDR2 SQIVND (reference sequence). The CDR3 spells CASSIEMTFNQPQHF. The CDR3 DNA is TGTGCCAGTAGTATAGAAATGACATTCAATCAGCCCCAGCATTTT. Full variable domain (missing parts from reference TRBV19 and TRBJ1-5): DGGITQSPKYLFRKEGQNVTLSCEQNLNHDAMYWYRQDPGQGLRLIYYSQIVNDFQKGDIAEGYSVSREKKESFPLTVTSAQKNPTAFYLCASSIEMTFNQPQHFGDGTRLSIL.

The chain carries TRBV29-1 and TRBJ1-2; tentative D call: TRBD1 (6 bases). The germline V gene encodes CDR1 SQVTM and CDR2 ANQGSEA. There are 13 residues in the CDR3. The V end was cut by 4 bases, the J end by 4 bases, with 13 bases between. Written as DNA, the CDR3 is TGCAGCGTTGGAAAGGGGGGGATCTATGGCTACACCTTC. This translates into CSVGKGGIYGYTF.